The clone carrying this TCR beta chain occurred a few times. This sample stems from a study of human T cells and chemical hapten exposure. Study context: The use of 2% DPC on about 2 cm by about 2 cm of upper inner arm skin constituted sensitization. 0.01% DPC was applied to the upper back in patch tests, which were read at 6 days.

The CDR3 covers 15 residues. Germline CDR1 and CDR2: LGHNA and YSLEER. V gave up 0 bases and J gave up 3 bases, with 11 bases separating them. What the library attached to individual cDNA molecules were unique molecular identifiers. TCRdb redid the calling of the RACE reads with MiXCR, one entry per CDR3 protein. In the table there are about 180,000 distinct CDR3 sequences, around 30% of which are singletons. Time point indicated: pre-sensitization, week 0. Treatment denoted: therapeutic diphenylcyclopropenone sensitization with weekly scalp DPC. The total RNA was obtained from whole blood that was not fractionated.

The chain carries TRBV4-3 and TRBJ1-1; a weak D match, TRBD1 (6 bases). This sample comprised whole blood, obtained in connection with sensitization to the hapten diphenylcyclopropenone (DPC). The receptor was derived from a woman in her 30s with alopecia areata. Some clones in this sample may be carry-over from other donors' samples. The CDR3 sequence is CASSQEGRGHTEAFF. CDR3 nucleotide sequence: TGCGCCAGCAGCCAAGAAGGGCGGGGGCACACTGAAGCTTTCTTT.